The 10 T cell receptor beta chains reported below all come from one sample, sequenced in a study of blood T cell repertoires in COVID-19. Here immunoSEQ multiplex PCR was the method, and the copy in TCRdb shows in-frame clones only, minus some. This table has 180,000 or so clones, approximately 83% appearing once. The sample was peripheral blood. The receptors shown here come from a human donor with acute or convalescent COVID-19. The donor label of this sample is uncertain.

For this clone: Other DNA sequences of this sample code for an identical CDR3. The chain couples TRBV19 to TRBJ1-5; a possible D gene is TRBD1 (6 bases). Germline assignment: CDR1 LNHDA and CDR2 SQIVND (reference sequence). The CDR3 has 13 amino acids. Trimming left V 3 bases short and J 7 bases short, with 10 bases between. The CDR3 DNA sequence: TGTGCCAGTAGTATTGGAAGGGGGCAGCCCCAGCATTTT. Its translation is CASSIGRGQPQHF.

This clone was detected once. This chain uses TRBV2 with TRBJ1-2; a possible D gene is TRBD1 (5 bases). Germline V gene lookup returns CDR1 SNHLY and CDR2 FYNNEI. The CDR3 consists of 11 residues. The V and J ends lost 7 bases and 8 bases respectively, with 11 bases between them. The CDR3 spells CASTDQGGYTF. CDR3 nucleotide sequence: TGTGCCAGCACCGACCAGGGAGGCTACACCTTC.

This sequence joins TRBV6-5 and TRBJ1-1; weak D call: TRBD1 (5 bases). This CDR3 region has 14 residues. Germline assignment: CDR1 MNHEY and CDR2 SVGAGI. The V gene lost 6 bases and the J gene lost 4 bases, with 15 bases spanning the gap. CDR3: CASSREGVGTEAFF. The CDR3 DNA is TGTGCCAGCAGCCGAGAAGGGGTAGGCACTGAAGCTTTCTTT.

The CDR3 DNA sequence: TGTGCCAGCAGCTTAGGGCGGGGGGACACCATATATTTT. Translating it yields CASSLGRGDTIYF. V and J are TRBV7-3 and TRBJ1-3; a weak D match, TRBD1 (5 bases). V was clipped by 2 bases and J by 8 bases, with 10 bases between them. This CDR3 is built from 13 residues. Germline CDR1 SGHTA, CDR2 FQGTGA.

This clone was seen only once. This chain uses TRBV20-1 with TRBJ2-3; D is unclear. The V and J ends lost 3 bases and 0 bases respectively, with 10 bases between them. There are 14 residues in the CDR3. Germline V gene lookup returns CDR1 DFQATT and CDR2 SNEGSKA (reference sequence). CDR3 protein: CSASRALSTDTQYF. In nucleotides, the CDR3 is TGCAGTGCTAGTAGAGCACTCAGCACAGATACGCAGTATTTT.

The V and J genes are TRBV10-2 and TRBJ2-1, with D perhaps TRBD2 (6 bases). Per germline, CDR1 WSHSY and CDR2 SAAADI. Trimming stripped 8 bases from V and 5 bases from J, with 19 bases between. The CDR3 sequence is 15 residues long. The CDR3 nucleotides read TGCGCCAGCCTCCCGATAGCGGTCCCCGACAATGAGCAGTTCTTC. Protein: CASLPIAVPDNEQFF.

J is TRBJ2-1 and V is TRBV19, with 9 bases lining up with TRBD1. This CDR3 is 14 amino acids long. Germline CDR1 is LNHDA and CDR2 is SQIVND (reference sequence). J was trimmed by 5 bases and V by 5 bases; bases with no gene match: 4. The CDR3 nucleotides read TGTGCCAGTAGTTCGGGACAGGGTAACAATGAGCAGTTCTTC. This translates into CASSSGQGNNEQFF.

This chain joins TRBV18 and TRBJ1-4, with D possibly TRBD1 on 5 matching bases. Trimming took 3 bases from V and 6 from J, leaving 14 bases between them. The CDR3 sequence is 15 residues long. From germline, CDR1 is KGHSH and CDR2 LQKENI. CDR3 protein: CASSPGGQGDEKLFF. The CDR3 DNA reads TGTGCCAGCTCACCCGGTGGGCAAGGGGATGAAAAACTGTTTTTT.

The rearrangement joins TRBV11-2 to TRBJ2-7; 9 bases are shared with TRBD1. V shed 7 bases, J shed 5 bases, and the junction held 12 bases outside the gene matches. The CDR3 runs 15 residues. Per germline, CDR1 SGHAT and CDR2 FQNNGV. CDR3 loop: CASTLRSGTGNEQYF. In DNA, the CDR3 is TGTGCCAGCACCCTACGGTCCGGGACAGGGAACGAGCAGTACTTC.

The chain combines TRBV5-4 with TRBJ2-1; 12 bases are shared with TRBD2. The ends lost 3 bases at V and 12 bases at J; junction bases unmatched: 13. Looked up from germline, CDR1 is SGHNT and CDR2 is YYREEE (reference sequence). This CDR3 has 16 amino acids. The CDR3 nucleotides are TGTGCCAGCAGCTCCGTTCTAGCGGGAGGGCAAGGAGGGCAGTTCTTC. Encoded protein: CASSSVLAGGQGGQFF.